This section outlines one TCR beta chain sequence together with its context. Antigen: not known. The data derive from a study of response to subunit inactivated influenza vaccine. Germline CDR1 reads MNHEY; CDR2 reads SVGAGI. This CDR3 comprises 16 residues. Deletions cut 4 bases from V and 3 bases from J, with 13 bases between. TCRdb processed the RT-PCR reads anew with MiXCR; each CDR3 protein has one entry. This table holds 200,000 to 300,000 distinct CDR3 sequences, 9% to 15% found once. Study conclusions and caveats: Authors proposed each seasonal influenza vaccination draws in few new T cells.

This sequence joins TRBV6-5 and TRBJ2-6; D may be TRBD1 (5 bases). This receptor was obtained from a man aged 50 to 59 who received an inactivated influenza vaccine. This sample comprised non-naive T cells sorted from PBMCs, obtained less than 15 days before vaccination. This CDR3 reads CASSFDSSRGANVLTF. CDR3 nucleotides: TGTGCCAGCAGTTTTGACAGTTCCCGTGGGGCCAACGTCCTGACTTTC.